The T cell receptor (beta chain) under discussion was sequenced for a study of neurological immune-mediated disorders. The cDNA was synthesized by 5'RACE incorporating 10-nucleotide random UMIs. Per sequencing run, 15-18 subjects together gave over 170 million TCR-beta sequences. TCRdb re-called the 5' RACE reads with MiXCR, one entry per CDR3 protein. The data show approximately 40,000 distinct CDR3 sequences, with approximately 21% seen just once and about 4.7% held by the top ten. Time point denoted: technical triplicate 3. This clonotype has a count of ten or more. Antigen specificity is unknown. CDR3 length equals 15 residues. From germline, CDR1 is SGHAT and CDR2 FQNNGV. V was trimmed by 5 bases and J by 2 bases, leaving 13 bases between them. Study-wide results and limits: Subjects shared no identical expanded-clone CDR3 amino acid sequences, suggesting private TCR-beta repertoires in all groups.

Sequenced: PBMCs. The chain uses TRBV11-2 and TRBJ1-3; D not resolved. The clonotype comes from a man aged 55 to 70 with HTLV-1-associated myelopathy (HAM/TSP). CDR3 sequence: CASSPTAGTGNTIYF. CDR3 bases: TGTGCCAGCAGCCCTACGGCGGGAACTGGAAACACCATATATTTT.